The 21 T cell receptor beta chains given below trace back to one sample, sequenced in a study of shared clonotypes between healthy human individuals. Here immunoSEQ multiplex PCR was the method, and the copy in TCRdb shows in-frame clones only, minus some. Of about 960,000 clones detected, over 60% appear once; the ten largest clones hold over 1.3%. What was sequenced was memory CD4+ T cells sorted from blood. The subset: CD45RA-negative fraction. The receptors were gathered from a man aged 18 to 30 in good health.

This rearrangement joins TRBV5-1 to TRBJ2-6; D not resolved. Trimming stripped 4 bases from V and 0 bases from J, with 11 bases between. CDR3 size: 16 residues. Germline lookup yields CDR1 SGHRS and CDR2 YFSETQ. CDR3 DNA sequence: TGCGCCAGCAGCCCCCTTGAGTTCTCTGGGGCCAACGTCCTGACTTTC. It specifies CASSPLEFSGANVLTF.

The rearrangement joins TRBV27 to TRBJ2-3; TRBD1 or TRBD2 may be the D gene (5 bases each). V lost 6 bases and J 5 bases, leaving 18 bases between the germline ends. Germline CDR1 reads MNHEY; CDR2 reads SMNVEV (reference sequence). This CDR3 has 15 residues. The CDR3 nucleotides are TGTGCCAGCAGCCTGTGGGGGAGTGCGGTAGATACGCAGTATTTT. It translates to CASSLWGSAVDTQYF.

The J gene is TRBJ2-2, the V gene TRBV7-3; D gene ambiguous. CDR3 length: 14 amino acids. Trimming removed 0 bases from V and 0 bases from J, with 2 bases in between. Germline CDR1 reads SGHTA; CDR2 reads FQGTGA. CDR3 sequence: CASSLTTNTGELFF. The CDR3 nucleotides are TGTGCCAGCAGCTTAACAACGAACACCGGGGAGCTGTTTTTT.

DNA for the CDR3: TGTGCCAGCACCAATGGGGTCCCAGACACTGAAGCTTTCTTT. This codes for CASTNGVPDTEAFF. The chain has TRBV6-5 and TRBJ1-1; D gene uncertain. V was pared by 7 bases and J by 3 bases, with 15 bases between. Germline V gene lookup returns CDR1 MNHEY and CDR2 SVGAGI. The CDR3 runs to 14 residues.

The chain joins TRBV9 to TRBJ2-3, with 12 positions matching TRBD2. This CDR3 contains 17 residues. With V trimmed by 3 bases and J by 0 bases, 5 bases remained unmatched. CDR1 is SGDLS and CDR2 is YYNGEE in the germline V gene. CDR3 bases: TGTGCCAGCAGCGGGGCTAGCGGGAGGGCCAGCACAGATACGCAGTATTTT. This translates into CASSGASGRASTDTQYF.

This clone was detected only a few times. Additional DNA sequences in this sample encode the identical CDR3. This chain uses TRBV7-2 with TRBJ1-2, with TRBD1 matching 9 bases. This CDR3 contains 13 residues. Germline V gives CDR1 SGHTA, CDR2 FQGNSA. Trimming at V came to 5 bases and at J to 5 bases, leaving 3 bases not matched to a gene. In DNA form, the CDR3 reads TGTGCCAGCAGCCGGGACAGGGTGTATGGCTACACCTTC. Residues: CASSRDRVYGYTF.

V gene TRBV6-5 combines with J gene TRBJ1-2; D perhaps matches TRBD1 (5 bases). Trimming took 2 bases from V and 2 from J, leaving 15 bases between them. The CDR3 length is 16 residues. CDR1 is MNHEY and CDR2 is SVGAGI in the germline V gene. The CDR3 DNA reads TGTGCCAGCAGTTACGACGGGGCTATCGGGAACTATGGCTACACCTTC. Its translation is CASSYDGAIGNYGYTF.

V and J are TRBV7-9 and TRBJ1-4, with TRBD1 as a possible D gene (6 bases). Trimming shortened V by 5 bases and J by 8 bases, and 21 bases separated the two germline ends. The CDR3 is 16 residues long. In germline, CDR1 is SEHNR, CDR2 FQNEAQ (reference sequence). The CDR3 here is CASSQAGRGAREKLFF. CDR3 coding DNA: TGTGCCAGCAGCCAGGCAGGGCGGGGGGCGCGAGAAAAACTGTTTTTT.

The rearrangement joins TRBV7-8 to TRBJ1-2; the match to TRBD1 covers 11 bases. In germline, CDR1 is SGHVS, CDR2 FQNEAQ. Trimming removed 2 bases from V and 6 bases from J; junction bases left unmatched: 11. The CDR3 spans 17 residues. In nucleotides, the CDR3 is TGTGCCAGCAGCTTATATGCCTCCGGACAGGGGGCGAATGGCTACACCTTC. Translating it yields CASSLYASGQGANGYTF.

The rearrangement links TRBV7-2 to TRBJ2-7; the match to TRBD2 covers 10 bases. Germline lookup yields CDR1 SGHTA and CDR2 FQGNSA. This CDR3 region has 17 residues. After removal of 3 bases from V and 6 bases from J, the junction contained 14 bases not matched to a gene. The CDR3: CASSFRGSGRAQSEQYF. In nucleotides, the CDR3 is TGTGCCAGCAGCTTCAGAGGAAGCGGGAGGGCCCAATCCGAGCAGTACTTC.

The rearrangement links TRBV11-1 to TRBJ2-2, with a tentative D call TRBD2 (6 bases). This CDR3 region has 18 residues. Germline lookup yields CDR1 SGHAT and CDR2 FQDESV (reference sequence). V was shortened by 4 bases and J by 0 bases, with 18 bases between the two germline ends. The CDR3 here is CASSSVRSRGANTGELFF. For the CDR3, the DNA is TGTGCCAGCAGCTCTGTGCGATCTCGCGGGGCGAACACCGGGGAGCTGTTTTTT.

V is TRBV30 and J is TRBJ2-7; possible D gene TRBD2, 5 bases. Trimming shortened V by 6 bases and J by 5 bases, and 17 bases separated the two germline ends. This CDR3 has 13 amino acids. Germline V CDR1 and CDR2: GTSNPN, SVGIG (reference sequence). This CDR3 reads CACDNGLNDEQYF. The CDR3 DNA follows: TGTGCCTGCGACAACGGACTTAACGACGAGCAGTACTTC.

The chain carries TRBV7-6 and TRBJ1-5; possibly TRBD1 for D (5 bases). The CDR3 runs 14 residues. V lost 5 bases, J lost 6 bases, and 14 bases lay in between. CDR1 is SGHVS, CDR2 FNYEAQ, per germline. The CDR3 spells CASSPPQGRQPQHF. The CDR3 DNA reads TGTGCCAGCAGCCCCCCCCAGGGACGTCAGCCCCAGCATTTT.

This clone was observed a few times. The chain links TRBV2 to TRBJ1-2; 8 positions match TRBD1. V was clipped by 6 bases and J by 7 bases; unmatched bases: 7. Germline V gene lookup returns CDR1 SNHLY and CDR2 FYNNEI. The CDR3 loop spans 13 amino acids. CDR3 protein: CASRGQGLAGYTF. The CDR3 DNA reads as TGTGCCAGCAGAGGACAGGGTTTGGCTGGCTACACCTTC. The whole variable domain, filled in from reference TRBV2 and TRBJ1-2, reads EPEVTQTPSHQVTQMGQEVILRCVPISNHLYFYWYRQILGQKVEFLVSFYNNEISEKSEIFDDQFSVERPDGSNFTLKIRSTKLEDSAMYFCASRGQGLAGYTFGSGTRLTVV.

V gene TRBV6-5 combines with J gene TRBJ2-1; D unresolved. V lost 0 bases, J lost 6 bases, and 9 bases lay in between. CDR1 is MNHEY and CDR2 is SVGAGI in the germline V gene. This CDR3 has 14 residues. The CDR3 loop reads CASSYSPSSNEQFF. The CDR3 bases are TGTGCCAGCAGTTACTCCCCTAGTTCCAATGAGCAGTTCTTC.

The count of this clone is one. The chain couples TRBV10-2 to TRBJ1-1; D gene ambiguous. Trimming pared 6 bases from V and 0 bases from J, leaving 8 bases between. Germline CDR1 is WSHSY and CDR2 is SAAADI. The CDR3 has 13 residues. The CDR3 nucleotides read TGCGCCAGCAGAGATACACTGAACACTGAAGCTTTCTTT. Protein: CASRDTLNTEAFF.

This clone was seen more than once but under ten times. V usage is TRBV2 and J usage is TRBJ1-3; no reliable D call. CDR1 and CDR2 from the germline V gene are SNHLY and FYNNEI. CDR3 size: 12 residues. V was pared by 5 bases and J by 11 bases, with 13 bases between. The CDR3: CASSYPEVAIYF. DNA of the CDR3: TGTGCCAGCAGTTACCCCGAGGTCGCCATATATTTT.

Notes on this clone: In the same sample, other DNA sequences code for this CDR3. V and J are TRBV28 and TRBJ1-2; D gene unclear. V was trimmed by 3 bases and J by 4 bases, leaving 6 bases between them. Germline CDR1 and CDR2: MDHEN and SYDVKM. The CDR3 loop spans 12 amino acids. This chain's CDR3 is CASSFSGYGYTF. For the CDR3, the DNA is TGTGCCAGCAGTTTTTCTGGCTATGGCTACACCTTC.

The CDR3 DNA sequence: TGTGCCAGTACCATCCGAGGGGGAGGTGAAAAACTGTTTTTT. Residues: CASTIRGGGEKLFF. The chain recombines TRBV19 with TRBJ1-4; TRBD1 is a possible D gene (6 bases). This CDR3 is 14 amino acids long. Germline V CDR1 and CDR2: LNHDA, SQIVND (reference sequence). Deletions cut 7 bases from V and 7 bases from J, with 16 bases between.

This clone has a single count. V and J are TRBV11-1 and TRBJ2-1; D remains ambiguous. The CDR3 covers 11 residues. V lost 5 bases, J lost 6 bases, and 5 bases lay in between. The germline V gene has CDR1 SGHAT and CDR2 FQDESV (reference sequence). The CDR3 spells CASSRSNEQFF. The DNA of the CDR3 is TGTGCCAGCAGCCGAAGCAATGAGCAGTTCTTC.

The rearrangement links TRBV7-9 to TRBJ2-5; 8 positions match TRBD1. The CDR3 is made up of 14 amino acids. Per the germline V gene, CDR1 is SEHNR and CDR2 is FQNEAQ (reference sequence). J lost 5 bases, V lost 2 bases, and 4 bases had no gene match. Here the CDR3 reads CASSLQGAGETQYF. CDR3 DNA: TGTGCCAGCAGCTTACAGGGGGCCGGGGAGACCCAGTACTTC.